This T cell receptor beta chain is drawn from a study of T cell changes during pregnancy in multiple sclerosis. This CDR3 spans 17 amino acids. Trimming left V 0 bases short and J 2 bases short, with 15 bases between. Germline CDR1 reads SGDLS; CDR2 reads YYNGEE. In its sample, this clone was seen once. TCRdb's copy holds only in-frame clones and misses some; the assay was immunoSEQ multiplex PCR. The sample records some 46,000 clones, around nine tenths being singletons. The source of this sequence is a female donor with multiple sclerosis, enrolled in a pregnancy study. The rearrangement links TRBV9 to TRBJ2-1; TRBD1 is a possible D gene (6 bases). Sequencing used CD4+ T cells from peripheral blood mononuclear cells, obtained after pregnancy. CDR3 amino acids: CASSVATGHGPYNEQFF. DNA of the CDR3: TGTGCCAGCAGCGTAGCTACGGGACACGGACCCTACAATGAGCAGTTCTTC.